The rows below give T cell receptor beta chains drawn from one sample of a study of blood T cell repertoires in COVID-19. Profiled with immunoSEQ multiplex PCR; TCRdb holds only in-frame clones, not every one. The data show 150,000 to 250,000 clones, roughly 92% seen once. The sample comprised peripheral blood. These receptors came from a man aged 25-45 years with COVID-19, enrolled during active disease. CDR3s include the opening cysteine and the closing phenylalanine or tryptophan. D genes are given only for firm matches. Some rows have no size entry. The others give once, few or many, or a class for an expanded clone.

DNA: TGTGCCAGCTCACCGGGGGACAGGGGTAATCAGCCCCAGCATTTT
CDR3: CASSPGDRGNQPQHF
V: TRBV18
J: TRBJ1-5
size: .
D: TRBD1

DNA: TGTGCCAGCAGCTTAGGTCCAGGGAGGTATCAGCCCCAGCATTTT
CDR3: CASSLGPGRYQPQHF
V: TRBV11-1
J: TRBJ1-5
size: .
D: .

DNA: TGTGCCAGCAGTTACTACAGGGGGTACGCCCCGAACACTGAAGCTTTCTTT
CDR3: CASSYYRGYAPNTEAFF
V: TRBV6-2/TRBV6-3
J: TRBJ1-1
size: .
D: TRBD1

DNA: TGCGCCAGCAGCTTGGGGGACAGGCCTAATTCACCCCTCCACTTT
CDR3: CASSLGDRPNSPLHF
V: TRBV5-1
J: TRBJ1-6
size: .
D: TRBD1

DNA: TGTGCCAGCAGCACCTACAGGGGGTTGAACACTGAAGCTTTCTTT
CDR3: CASSTYRGLNTEAFF
V: TRBV7-9
J: TRBJ1-1
size: .
D: TRBD1

DNA: TGTGCCAGCAGCGTTGGCGGGGGGGCCTACGAGCAGTACTTC
CDR3: CASSVGGGAYEQYF
V: TRBV9
J: TRBJ2-7
size: .
D: TRBD2

DNA: TGCAGCGTTGAAACAAATAGCAATCAGCCCCAGCATTTT
CDR3: CSVETNSNQPQHF
V: TRBV29-1
J: TRBJ1-5
size: .
D: .

DNA: TGTGCCAGCAGCTTAATAGGCACAGGGCGGGCGCAGTATTTT
CDR3: CASSLIGTGRAQYF
V: TRBV7-3
J: TRBJ2-3
size: .
D: .

DNA: TGTGCCAGCAGCTCAAATGCAGGGCCCCAGCATTTT
CDR3: CASSSNAGPQHF
V: TRBV11-2
J: TRBJ1-5
size: .
D: .

DNA: TGCGCCAGCAGCTCGGGACAGGTCACCTACGAGCAGTACTTC
CDR3: CASSSGQVTYEQYF
V: TRBV5-1
J: TRBJ2-7
size: .
D: TRBD1

DNA: TGTGCCAGTACCAAAACGTCCAGGCTAACTAACTATGGCTACACCTTC
CDR3: CASTKTSRLTNYGYTF
V: TRBV19
J: TRBJ1-2
size: .
D: .

DNA: TGTGCCAGCAGCTTTGGGACTTCTCTAGGGGGCTACACCTTC
CDR3: CASSFGTSLGGYTF
V: TRBV7-9
J: TRBJ1-2
size: .
D: .

DNA: TGTGCCAGCAGCTTGGGACAGGGGGCCCACGAGCAGTACTTC
CDR3: CASSLGQGAHEQYF
V: TRBV7-6
J: TRBJ2-7
size: few
D: TRBD1

DNA: TGTGCCAGCAGCCAGGACGGACAGGGGACCCATCAGCCCCAGCATTTT
CDR3: CASSQDGQGTHQPQHF
V: TRBV7-9
J: TRBJ1-5
size: .
D: TRBD1

DNA: TGTGCCAGCAGCGTACGGCAGGAGAACACTGAAGCTTTCTTT
CDR3: CASSVRQENTEAFF
V: TRBV9
J: TRBJ1-1
size: .
D: .

DNA: TGTGCCATCAGTGCATCCGGGACAGGCGCCTACGAGCAGTACTTC
CDR3: CAISASGTGAYEQYF
V: TRBV10-3
J: TRBJ2-7
size: .
D: TRBD1

DNA: TGTGCCAGCAGCCCACAGGGGGCAGCCAATAATTCACCCCTCCACTTT
CDR3: CASSPQGAANNSPLHF
V: TRBV6-4
J: TRBJ1-6
size: .
D: TRBD1

DNA: TGTGCCAGCAGCCTATTTACAGATTCGAATTCACCCCTCCACTTT
CDR3: CASSLFTDSNSPLHF
V: TRBV11-2
J: TRBJ1-6
size: .
D: .

DNA: TGTGCCAGCAGCCCCCTAGACAGGGCCCTTGGCTATGGCTACACCTTC
CDR3: CASSPLDRALGYGYTF
V: TRBV6-6
J: TRBJ1-2
size: few
D: TRBD1

DNA: TGTGCCAGCAGCTCCCCTAACAGGGGAAACACTGAAGCTTTCTTT
CDR3: CASSSPNRGNTEAFF
V: TRBV5-4
J: TRBJ1-1
size: .
D: TRBD1

DNA: TGCGCCAGCAGGTTTACCGGGACAGCATACGAGCAGTACTTC
CDR3: CASRFTGTAYEQYF
V: TRBV5-1
J: TRBJ2-7
size: .
D: TRBD1

DNA: TGCGCCAGCAGCGGAGGACAGGGCCATAGCACAGATACGCAGTATTTT
CDR3: CASSGGQGHSTDTQYF
V: TRBV5-1
J: TRBJ2-3
size: .
D: TRBD1

DNA: TGTGCCAGTAGTAAGGGGGCATCCCCTGGAAACACCATATATTTT
CDR3: CASSKGASPGNTIYF
V: TRBV19
J: TRBJ1-3
size: .
D: TRBD1

DNA: TGTGCCAGCAGTCACGAGGATAGCAATCAGCCCCAGCATTTT
CDR3: CASSHEDSNQPQHF
V: TRBV6-5
J: TRBJ1-5
size: .
D: .

DNA: TGTGCCAGCAGCTTAGCGAGTGGACAGGGAAATGGCTACACCTTC
CDR3: CASSLASGQGNGYTF
V: TRBV7-6
J: TRBJ1-2
size: .
D: TRBD1

DNA: TGCGCCAGCAGCCAAGACTCATTCAGGGGCCGAGGCCAGCCCCAGCATTTT
CDR3: CASSQDSFRGRGQPQHF
V: TRBV4-1
J: TRBJ1-5
size: once
D: .

DNA: TGTGCCAGCAGCTTGGATCAAAATCAGCCCCAGCATTTT
CDR3: CASSLDQNQPQHF
V: TRBV5-4
J: TRBJ1-5
size: .
D: .

DNA: TGTGCCTGGAGACTAGACCTATCCACAGATACGCAGTATTTT
CDR3: CAWRLDLSTDTQYF
V: TRBV30
J: TRBJ2-3
size: .
D: .

DNA: TGTGCCAGTAGGACGCCGGGACAGGGGGGACCAGAGACCCAGTACTTC
CDR3: CASRTPGQGGPETQYF
V: TRBV19
J: TRBJ2-5
size: .
D: TRBD1

DNA: TGTGCCAGCAGCCCAGGGGGGACAGGGGTGCCCTACGAGCAGTACTTC
CDR3: CASSPGGTGVPYEQYF
V: TRBV7-2
J: TRBJ2-7
size: .
D: TRBD1

DNA: TGTGCCAGCAGCCCGGACAGGGGCTACGAGCAGTACTTC
CDR3: CASSPDRGYEQYF
V: TRBV11-3
J: TRBJ2-7
size: .
D: TRBD1

DNA: TGCGCCAGCAGCGGAACAGGCTCCCTGAACACCAGGGAGCTGTTTTTT
CDR3: CASSGTGSLNTRELFF
V: TRBV5-1
J: TRBJ2-2
size: .
D: .

DNA: TGTGCCAGCTTTACTCAGGGACAGGGAGTGATGACAGATACGCAGTATTTT
CDR3: CASFTQGQGVMTDTQYF
V: TRBV27
J: TRBJ2-3
size: .
D: TRBD1

DNA: TGCGCCAGCAGTGAGTCCGTACAGTCTGGCACAGATACGCAGTATTTT
CDR3: CASSESVQSGTDTQYF
V: TRBV10-1
J: TRBJ2-3
size: few
D: .

DNA: TGTGCCAGCTCACCACCGGCAGGGTCCTCTGGCTACACCTTC
CDR3: CASSPPAGSSGYTF
V: TRBV18
J: TRBJ1-2
size: .
D: .

DNA: TGTGCCAGCAGTGAATTAGCGGGGAAGGGCTACACCTTC
CDR3: CASSELAGKGYTF
V: TRBV25-1
J: TRBJ1-2
size: .
D: .

DNA: TGTGCCAGCAGTTATGAGGATGGCTTTTATGGCTACACCTTC
CDR3: CASSYEDGFYGYTF
V: TRBV6-2/TRBV6-3
J: TRBJ1-2
size: .
D: .

DNA: TGTGCCAGCAGCTTAGGGGCAGGGAATAATGAAAAACTGTTTTTT
CDR3: CASSLGAGNNEKLFF
V: TRBV7-7
J: TRBJ1-4
size: .
D: .

DNA: TGTGCCAGCAGCTTGGCAGGGGGCCACGGCTACACCTTC
CDR3: CASSLAGGHGYTF
V: TRBV5-6
J: TRBJ1-2
size: .
D: TRBD1

DNA: TGTGCCAGCAGCTCCCCGGAAAGGACAGCAAATGACTCTGGAAACACCATATATTTT
CDR3: CASSSPERTANDSGNTIYF
V: TRBV11-3
J: TRBJ1-3
size: .
D: .

DNA: TGTGCCAGCAAAACCGGGACAGAGTCCTATGGCTACACCTTC
CDR3: CASKTGTESYGYTF
V: TRBV6-5
J: TRBJ1-2
size: .
D: TRBD1

DNA: TGCGCCAGCAGCGACGGGACAGGGGGCCGTTATTCACCCCTCCACTTT
CDR3: CASSDGTGGRYSPLHF
V: TRBV10-1
J: TRBJ1-6
size: .
D: TRBD1

DNA: TGTGCCAGCAGTTACCGAAAGGGGGCGCATGGGACTGAAGCTTTCTTT
CDR3: CASSYRKGAHGTEAFF
V: TRBV6-5
J: TRBJ1-1
size: .
D: TRBD1

DNA: TGCGCCAGCAGCCCAGGACTAGCGGGGGGCCCCAAATCATACAATGAGCAGTTCTTC
CDR3: CASSPGLAGGPKSYNEQFF
V: TRBV5-1
J: TRBJ2-1
size: .
D: TRBD2

DNA: TGTGCCAGCAGCTCACAGGGTTTCGAGCCCCAGCATTTT
CDR3: CASSSQGFEPQHF
V: TRBV7-9
J: TRBJ1-5
size: .
D: .

DNA: TGTGCCAGCAGCTTATCCCGGGCCGGGGAGCTGTTTTTT
CDR3: CASSLSRAGELFF
V: TRBV11-2
J: TRBJ2-2
size: .
D: .

DNA: TGCAGCGTTACACCTGCCATGTCTAGCGGAGAGACCCAGTACTTC
CDR3: CSVTPAMSSGETQYF
V: TRBV29-1
J: TRBJ2-5
size: .
D: TRBD2

DNA: TGTGCCAGCAGCTTGGACAGGTGGAACACTGAAGCTTTCTTT
CDR3: CASSLDRWNTEAFF
V: TRBV5-5
J: TRBJ1-1
size: .
D: .

DNA: TGTGCCAGCAGGAGAATGGATGAGCAGTTCTTC
CDR3: CASRRMDEQFF
V: TRBV2
J: TRBJ2-1
size: few
D: .

DNA: TGTGCCAGTAGGTTCCGGAAGGGAGATTCACCCCTCCACTTT
CDR3: CASRFRKGDSPLHF
V: TRBV19
J: TRBJ1-6
size: .
D: .

DNA: TGTGCCAGCAGTTGGGACAGGTTCTACGAGCAGTACTTC
CDR3: CASSWDRFYEQYF
V: TRBV6-5
J: TRBJ2-7
size: few
D: TRBD1

DNA: TGTGCCAGCAGCCCGGACAGGGGGCGTTCCGAGCAGTACTTC
CDR3: CASSPDRGRSEQYF
V: TRBV7-6
J: TRBJ2-7
size: once
D: TRBD1

DNA: TGTGCCAGCAGTGAAGCGTCCCCCAGGGTCCCAAATCAGCCCCAGCATTTT
CDR3: CASSEASPRVPNQPQHF
V: TRBV6-1
J: TRBJ1-5
size: .
D: .

DNA: TGTGCCAGCAGCCTGGACAGGGTCGGAAACACCATATATTTT
CDR3: CASSLDRVGNTIYF
V: TRBV7-2
J: TRBJ1-3
size: .
D: TRBD1

DNA: TGCGCCAGCAGCATGGGCCCCGGCAGGTCGAACACCGGGGAGCTGTTTTTT
CDR3: CASSMGPGRSNTGELFF
V: TRBV4-1
J: TRBJ2-2
size: .
D: .

DNA: TGTGCCTGGAGTGTAGAGTATAATTCACCCCTCCACTTT
CDR3: CAWSVEYNSPLHF
V: TRBV30
J: TRBJ1-6
size: .
D: .

DNA: TGTGCCAGCAGCGTAGAAACATTAAACACAGATACGCAGTATTTT
CDR3: CASSVETLNTDTQYF
V: TRBV9
J: TRBJ2-3
size: .
D: .